This TCR beta chain was identified in a study of T cells in Graves' hyperthyroidism and ophthalmopathy. Findings of the study overall: Through a model of 13 V-J features, ophthalmopathy was separated from stable hyperthyroidism. Clonotypes that were expanded in thyroid above 0.001 mostly appeared in blood too.

The CDR3 is 13 amino acids. The germline V and J ends were trimmed by 6 bases and 0 bases, with 8 bases remaining between them. Germline CDR1 and CDR2: MNHNS and SASEGT. This clonotype was picked up many times. What it binds is unknown. Absence of ophthalmopathy progression within 18 months defined stable Graves' hyperthyroidism. From RNA transcripts, TCR beta CDR3 regions were amplified. With the HTBI primer set, the TCR CDR3 went through a first round of RT-PCR. TCRdb called the multiplex PCR reads again in MiXCR, with one record for every CDR3 protein. The sample holds about 210,000 distinct CDR3 sequences, roughly a sixth seen once.

The V and J genes are TRBV6-1 and TRBJ1-2; D not certain. The sequence came from a man aged 45-65 years with Graves' hyperthyroidism. What was sequenced was blood. The CDR3 bases are TGTGCCAGCAGGGACGGAGCTAACTATGGCTACACCTTC. It yields the protein CASRDGANYGYTF.